Listed here are 11 T cell receptor beta chains from one sample, sequenced in a study of blood T cell repertoires in COVID-19. Sequencing was performed with immunoSEQ multiplex PCR; in TCRdb, only in-frame clones are kept and a portion is missing. The sample holds roughly 170,000 clones; about 87% are singletons and the top ten take around 2.7%. The sequencing sample was made of peripheral blood. Every receptor here comes from a man aged 40-49 years with active or convalescent COVID-19.

The J gene is TRBJ2-6, the V gene TRBV21-1; the listed D gene, TRBD2, was not tested against the DNA. TRBV21-1 is a pseudogene segment. The CDR3 totals 16 residues. In nucleotides, the CDR3 is TGTGCCAGCGGAGTGACTAGCGGCTCTGGGGCCAACGTCCTGACTTTC. Its translation is CASGVTSGSGANVLTF.

The CDR3 sequence: CASSRGRGNYGYTF. The DNA for the CDR3 is TGCGCCAGCAGCCGGGGGAGGGGTAACTATGGCTACACCTTC. The chain uses TRBV5-1 and TRBJ1-2; D perhaps matches TRBD1 (5 bases). Germline V gene data show CDR1 as SGHRS and CDR2 as YFSETQ. Trimming removed 4 bases at V and 1 base at J, with 11 bases between. The CDR3 spans 14 residues.

DNA for the CDR3: TGTGCCAGCCGAGGACAGGCTGTAAAAGGAGCTTTCTTT. Its translation is CASRGQAVKGAFF. V is TRBV6-5 and J is TRBJ1-1; TRBD1 agrees at 7 bases. Germline assignment: CDR1 MNHEY and CDR2 SVGAGI. J was trimmed by 10 bases and V by 8 bases; bases with no gene match: 13. The CDR3 length is 13 residues.

This clone was seen a few times. The gene calls are TRBV28 and TRBJ1-2, with D hard to call. Germline V gene sequence: CDR1 MDHEN, CDR2 SYDVKM. Trimming took off 7 bases at V and 7 bases at J, with 19 bases between the two ends. The length of the CDR3 is 14 residues. CDR3 bases: TGTGCCAGCAATTCCCCAGTGATTCGTTTTGGCTACACCTTC. Protein sequence: CASNSPVIRFGYTF.

The CDR3 reads CASSIIGGYGYTF. DNA of the CDR3: TGTGCCAGTAGTATAATCGGTGGTTATGGCTACACCTTC. V gene TRBV19 combines with J gene TRBJ1-2; no definite D call. Trimming removed 2 bases at V and 5 bases at J, with 9 bases between. This CDR3 has 13 amino acids. Germline assignment: CDR1 LNHDA and CDR2 SQIVND (reference sequence).

The chain links TRBV7-9 to TRBJ2-5; D is perhaps TRBD1 (6 bases). The germline V and J ends were trimmed by 5 bases and 1 base, with 8 bases remaining between them. Per the germline V gene, CDR1 is SEHNR and CDR2 is FQNEAQ (reference sequence). The CDR3 is 13 amino acids. The CDR3 spells CASSQDSQETQYF. The CDR3 DNA is TGTGCCAGCAGCCAGGACAGCCAAGAGACCCAGTACTTC. Looking up the rest from reference TRBV7-9 and TRBJ2-5 gives the full variable domain: DTGVSQNPRHKITKRGQNVTFRCDPISEHNRLYWYRQTLGQGPEFLTYFQNEAQLEKSRLLSDRFSAERPKGSFSTLEIQRTEQGDSAMYLCASSQDSQETQYFGPGTRLLVL.

In nucleotides, the CDR3 is TGTGCCAGCAGGATTCCAGGGGCGCCACCCTCTGGGGCCAACGTCCTGACTTTC. Translated, it gives CASRIPGAPPSGANVLTF. The rearrangement uses TRBV7-9 and TRBJ2-6, with D possibly being TRBD1 (6 bases). The germline V gene has CDR1 SEHNR and CDR2 FQNEAQ (reference sequence). This CDR3 spans 18 amino acids. Trimming stripped 6 bases from V and 0 bases from J, with 18 bases between.

This clone was found a few times. The chain joins TRBV4-1 to TRBJ1-1, with unresolved D. Germline V gene data show CDR1 as MGHRA and CDR2 as YSYEKL. Trimming pared 2 bases from V and 3 bases from J, leaving 7 bases between. The CDR3 length is 13 residues. The CDR3 sequence is CASSQPLDTEAFF. CDR3 coding DNA: TGCGCCAGCAGCCAACCGTTAGACACTGAAGCTTTCTTT.

This chain joins TRBV5-6 and TRBJ1-5, with 10 bases fitting TRBD1. Per the germline V gene, CDR1 is SGHDT and CDR2 is YYEEEE. J lost 6 bases, V lost 5 bases, and 2 bases had no gene match. This CDR3 contains 13 residues. In nucleotides, the CDR3 is TGTGCCAGCAGTCGGACAGGGGGTCAGCCCCAGCATTTT. It yields the protein CASSRTGGQPQHF.

The chain recombines TRBV5-8 with TRBJ1-2; D remains unclear. The CDR3 consists of 15 residues. The germline V and J ends were trimmed by 1 base and 4 bases, with 14 bases remaining between them. Germline assignment: CDR1 SGHTS and CDR2 YDEGEE. CDR3 sequence: CASSLSLAGAYGYTF. In DNA, the CDR3 is TGTGCCAGCAGCTTGAGTCTAGCAGGAGCCTATGGCTACACCTTC.

This chain uses TRBV4-2 with TRBJ2-7; tentatively, D is TRBD1 (5 bases). Germline V lookup: CDR1 LGHNA, CDR2 YNFKEQ. V was shortened by 3 bases and J by 2 bases, with 11 bases between the two germline ends. There are 14 residues in the CDR3. The CDR3, as DNA: TGTGCCAGCAGCCAGTCGCAGGGCCCCTACGAGCAGTACTTC. The encoded protein is CASSQSQGPYEQYF.